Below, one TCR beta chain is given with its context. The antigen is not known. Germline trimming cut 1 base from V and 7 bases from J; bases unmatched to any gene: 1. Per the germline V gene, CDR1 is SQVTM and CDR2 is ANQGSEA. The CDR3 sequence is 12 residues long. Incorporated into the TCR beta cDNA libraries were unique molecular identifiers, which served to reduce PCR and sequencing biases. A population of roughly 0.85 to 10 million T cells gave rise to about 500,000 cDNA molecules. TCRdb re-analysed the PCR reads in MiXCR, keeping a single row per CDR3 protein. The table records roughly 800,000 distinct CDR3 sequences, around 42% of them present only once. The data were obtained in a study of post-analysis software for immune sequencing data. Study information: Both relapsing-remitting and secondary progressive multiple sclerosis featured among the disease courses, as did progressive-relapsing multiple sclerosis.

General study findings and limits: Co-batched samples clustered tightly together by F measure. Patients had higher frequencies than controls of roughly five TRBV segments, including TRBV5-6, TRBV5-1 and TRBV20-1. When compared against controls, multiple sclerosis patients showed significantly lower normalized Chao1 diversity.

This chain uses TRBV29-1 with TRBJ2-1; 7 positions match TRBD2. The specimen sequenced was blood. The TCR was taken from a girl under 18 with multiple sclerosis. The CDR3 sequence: CSVEGGLNEQFF. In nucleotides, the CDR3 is TGCAGCGTTGAAGGGGGACTAAATGAGCAGTTCTTC.